Sequencing of this T cell receptor (beta chain) was carried out in a study of tumor and adjacent non-tumor tissue in lung cancer. Whole-study context: On average, productive TCRbeta reads reached roughly 4.2 million per sample.

The library came from three nested PCR rounds adapted from ARM-PCR protocols. MiXCR was run by TCRdb on the multiplex PCR reads, yielding one entry per CDR3 protein. The sample has 75,000 to 90,000 distinct CDR3 sequences, 65% to 80% seen once; the top ten hold roughly a fifth. No cell sorting was done before RNA was extracted from the tissue. The normal lung tissue was taken more than 3 cm from the tumor edge. The germline V gene encodes CDR1 SQVTM and CDR2 ANQGSEA. The CDR3 extends over 13 amino acids. V lost 3 bases to trimming and J lost 10 bases, with 16 bases between them. The sequence derives from a woman aged 50 to 60 with non-small cell lung cancer. The J gene is TRBJ2-1, the V gene TRBV29-1; D may be TRBD1 or TRBD2 (5 bases each). Source material: distant non-tumor lung tissue. DNA of the CDR3: TGCAGCGTTGAGGGGGTTAGGACATGCGAGCAGTTCTTC. It codes for CSVEGVRTCEQFF.